The 3 T cell receptor beta chains presented below share a single source sample, sequenced in a study of T-cell reconstitution after alpha-beta-depleted transplantation in children. Construction of the TCRbeta library involved unique molecular identifiers. TCRdb ran MiXCR on the PCR reads and lists one entry per CDR3 protein. The table has around 270,000 distinct CDR3 sequences, around 7.3% seen once; the top ten hold 9.1%. Study results and limitations: At the one-year point after transplant, T-cell counts and TCRbeta diversity were found to come mostly from T cells that had been newly produced.

No cognate antigen is known for these TCRs. The sequencing used peripheral blood, collected 360 days after TCRalphabeta/CD19-depleted stem cell transplant. Receptors originate from a female patient younger than 10 who had a stem cell transplant for Fanconi anemia, so the T cells may come from the graft donor.

The chain employs TRBV7-9 and TRBJ1-2; 8 bases fit TRBD1. From germline, CDR1 is SEHNR and CDR2 FQNEAQ (reference sequence). After removal of 6 bases from V and 3 bases from J, the junction contained 6 bases not matched to a gene. The CDR3 is 14 amino acids. The CDR3 region is CASRSQGQDYGYTF. CDR3 sequence (DNA): TGTGCCAGCAGATCGCAGGGACAGGACTATGGCTACACCTTC.

This clonotype was counted many times. The rearrangement links TRBV6-1 to TRBJ2-1; 8 positions agree with TRBD1. V gave up 5 bases and J gave up 0 bases; unmatched junction bases: 6. The CDR3 loop spans 16 amino acids. In germline, CDR1 is MNHNS, CDR2 SASEGT. CDR3 coding DNA: TGTGCCAGCAGTCCCAGGGGGCAGTCCTCCTACAATGAGCAGTTCTTC. Translation: CASSPRGQSSYNEQFF.

V gene TRBV30 combines with J gene TRBJ1-1; no definite D call. Germline CDR1 and CDR2: GTSNPN and SVGIG (reference sequence). V was trimmed by 2 bases and J by 8 bases, leaving 9 bases between them. The CDR3 covers 11 residues. The CDR3 bases are TGTGCCTGGAGTTGGGTTGAAGAAGCTTTCTTT. Encoded protein: CAWSWVEEAFF.